This T cell receptor (beta chain) is drawn from a study of T-cell reconstitution after alpha-beta-depleted transplantation in children. The CDR3 is 18 amino acids. The V gene's germline CDR1 is SGHRS and CDR2 YFSETQ. V lost 1 base and J lost 0, with 18 bases in between. During its preparation, the TCRbeta library received unique molecular identifiers. TCRdb re-called the PCR reads through MiXCR, storing one row per CDR3 protein. The sample has about 440,000 distinct CDR3 sequences, roughly 44% seen once; the top ten hold around 29%. This chain connects TRBV5-1 to TRBJ2-3; D uncertain. This receptor was obtained from a girl aged 2 to 10 with aplastic anemia, due to receive a stem cell transplant. This specimen consisted of PBMCs, obtained before TCRalphabeta/CD19-depleted stem cell transplant. Here the CDR3 reads CASSLTPRGVFSTDTQYF. The CDR3 bases are TGCGCCAGCAGCTTGACCCCTCGAGGCGTATTTAGCACAGATACGCAGTATTTT.